The present TCR beta chain was sequenced within a study of neurological immune-mediated disorders. TCRdb re-analysed the 5' RACE reads in MiXCR, keeping a single row per CDR3 protein. The table records 60,000 to 90,000 distinct CDR3 sequences, roughly 10% of them present only once. Time point: longitudinal time-point 1 (baseline). V was pared by 0 bases and J by 5 bases, with 7 bases of the junction left unmatched. The CDR3 sequence is 17 residues long. Germline assignment: CDR1 DFQATT and CDR2 SNEGSKA (reference sequence). This clonotype was recorded at least ten times. Sample: PBMCs. This sequence joins TRBV20-1 and TRBJ2-2; 12 bases are a match to TRBD2. This receptor was obtained from a man aged 30 to 45 in good health. DNA for the CDR3: TGCAGTGCTAGAGATCCCCTAGCGGGAGGGCGAACCGGGGAGCTGTTTTTT. Translating it yields CSARDPLAGGRTGELFF.